These 9 T cell receptor beta chains came from one sample sequenced in a study of cytomegalovirus exposure and HLA in healthy donors. PCR employed 60 Vbeta and 13 Jbeta primers. TCRdb keeps only in-frame clones here, not all; method: immunoSEQ multiplex PCR. The sample lists fewer than 110,000 clones, roughly four fifths occurring once. The sequenced sample consisted of PBMCs. The receptors were gathered from a man aged 50 to 60 in good health and CMV-seronegative.

The V gene is TRBV4-2, the J gene TRBJ1-5; D possibly corresponds to TRBD1 (5 bases). The CDR3 contains 17 residues. V lost 0 bases and J lost 5, with 17 bases in between. Germline loops: CDR1 LGHNA, CDR2 YNFKEQ. The CDR3 loop is CASSQDWRRQGDQPQHF. In DNA, the CDR3 is TGTGCCAGCAGCCAAGATTGGCGGCGCCAGGGCGATCAGCCCCAGCATTTT.

This clone occurred once. The rearrangement links TRBV28 to TRBJ2-5; 9 bases align to TRBD1. The CDR3 runs 13 residues. Germline CDR1 is MDHEN and CDR2 is SYDVKM. V dropped 6 bases and J dropped 7; count of bases not matched to a gene: 6. The CDR3 reads CASRQGAGGTQYF. Here the CDR3 DNA reads TGTGCCAGCAGACAGGGGGCTGGTGGGACCCAGTACTTC.

The V and J genes are TRBV7-2 and TRBJ1-2; TRBD1 might be the D (6 bases). Trimming took off 1 base at V and 4 bases at J, with 13 bases between the two ends. The CDR3 consists of 15 residues. Germline values: CDR1 SGHTA, CDR2 FQGNSA. The CDR3 sequence: CASSLGAGAPYGYTF. CDR3 coding DNA: TGTGCCAGCAGCTTAGGGGCAGGGGCCCCCTATGGCTACACCTTC.

This clone showed up just a few times. The J gene is TRBJ2-7, the V gene TRBV4-3, with a weak D call TRBD2 (6 bases). The germline gives CDR1 LGHNA, CDR2 YSLEER. CDR3 length: 16 amino acids. V lost 1 base and J 4 bases, leaving 17 bases between the germline ends. CDR3 nucleotides: TGCGCCAGCAGCCAAGCCCTGACGGCTAGCGAATACGAGCAGTACTTC. Its protein is CASSQALTASEYEQYF.

This clone was recorded only once. V is TRBV6-5 and J is TRBJ1-1; 7 bases agree with TRBD1. This CDR3 is built from 14 residues. V was pared by 6 bases and J by 6 bases, with 10 bases of the junction left unmatched. The germline V gene encodes CDR1 MNHEY and CDR2 SVGAGI. For the CDR3, the DNA is TGTGCCAGCAGGATCCCGGGACAGATAGCTGAAGCTTTCTTT. Translated: CASRIPGQIAEAFF.

This chain links TRBV29-1 with TRBJ2-3; 7 positions match TRBD1. This CDR3 comprises 17 residues. Germline CDR1 and CDR2: SQVTM and ANQGSEA. V shed 0 bases and J 1 base; nucleotides not matched to a gene: 10. CDR3 coding DNA: TGCAGCGTTGAAGATCTCTCTTGGGACAGCGGCACAGATACGCAGTATTTT. Residues: CSVEDLSWDSGTDTQYF.

The chain recombines TRBV6-1 with TRBJ2-7; D is perhaps TRBD1 (5 bases). Trimming removed 6 bases from V and 2 bases from J, with 8 bases in between. This CDR3 has 12 residues. CDR1 and CDR2 from the germline V gene are MNHNS and SASEGT. The CDR3 region has the DNA TGTGCCAGCAGGCTGGACACCTACGAGCAGTACTTC. Translation gives CASRLDTYEQYF.

The J gene is TRBJ1-1, the V gene TRBV19, with D unclear. V dropped 7 bases and J dropped 8 bases, with 11 bases sitting between them. Looked up from germline, CDR1 is LNHDA and CDR2 is SQIVND (reference sequence). The CDR3 is 11 residues long. In DNA, the CDR3 is TGTGCCAGTACGAACGTAGTGGAAGCTTTCTTT. The encoded protein is CASTNVVEAFF.

The CDR3 region is CASSPLRRAYGYTF. The CDR3 bases are TGTGCCAGCAGCCCCCTTCGCAGGGCCTATGGCTACACCTTC. The J gene is TRBJ1-2, the V gene TRBV5-8, with D tentatively TRBD1 (5 bases). The CDR3 has 14 residues. Germline loops: CDR1 SGHTS, CDR2 YDEGEE. Trimming took 4 bases from V and 4 from J, leaving 14 bases between them.